What follows are 19 T cell receptor beta chains derived from one specimen sequenced in a study of blood T cell repertoires in COVID-19. TCRdb's copy holds only in-frame clones and misses some; the assay was immunoSEQ multiplex PCR. There are more than 250,000 clones in the sample; roughly 90% occur only once, and about 18% lies in the top ten. The sequencing input was PBMCs or T cells enriched from blood (not recorded which). Receptor source: a woman in her twenties or thirties who had recovered from COVID-19.

The chain joins TRBV2 to TRBJ2-5, with D perhaps TRBD2 (6 bases). The V gene's germline CDR1 is SNHLY and CDR2 FYNNEI. The CDR3 has 12 residues. V dropped 6 bases and J dropped 3 bases, with 8 bases sitting between them. CDR3 DNA sequence: TGTGCCAGCAGGCGGGACGAAGAGACCCAGTACTTC. Residues: CASRRDEETQYF.

This clone came up a few times. The chain employs TRBV9 and TRBJ2-3; 16 bases fit TRBD2. The CDR3 has 18 amino acids. Germline CDR1 reads SGDLS; CDR2 reads YYNGEE. Trimming cost V 3 bases and J 3 bases; bases outside gene matches: 7. The chain's CDR3 is CASSAGTSGGARTDTQYF. The CDR3 nucleotides are TGTGCCAGCAGCGCCGGGACTAGCGGGGGGGCTCGGACAGATACGCAGTATTTT.

This chain connects TRBV19 to TRBJ1-5; a weak D match, TRBD1 (6 bases). V lost 2 bases to trimming and J lost 6 bases, with 14 bases between them. Germline V gene lookup returns CDR1 LNHDA and CDR2 SQIVND (reference sequence). This CDR3 is built from 15 residues. CDR3 bases: TGTGCCAGTAGTATACTTGTGAGGGGGATTCAGCCCCAGCATTTT. Its protein is CASSILVRGIQPQHF.

In DNA form, the CDR3 reads TGCGCCAGCTCCCCCTTTCTTGAGGTCCATGAGCAGTTCTTC. Its protein is CASSPFLEVHEQFF. The chain has TRBV5-1 and TRBJ2-1; no definite D call. This CDR3 comprises 14 residues. V was shortened by 7 bases and J by 8 bases, with 19 bases between the two germline ends. Looked up from germline, CDR1 is SGHRS and CDR2 is YFSETQ.

The rearrangement joins TRBV6-6 to TRBJ2-6; D may be TRBD1 (5 bases). Trimming removed 7 bases from V and 1 base from J, with 11 bases in between. CDR1 is MNHNY and CDR2 is SVGAGI in the germline V gene (reference sequence). The CDR3 is 15 amino acids. The CDR3: CASTDPGSGANVLTF. The DNA of the CDR3 is TGTGCCAGCACCGACCCAGGGTCTGGGGCCAACGTCCTGACTTTC.

The chain employs TRBV28 and TRBJ1-2, with D perhaps matching TRBD1 (5 bases). CDR1 MDHEN and CDR2 SYDVKM come from the germline V gene. CDR3 size: 11 residues. V lost 5 bases, J lost 7 bases, and 8 bases lay in between. CDR3: CASSPDSGYTF. DNA of the CDR3: TGTGCCAGCAGTCCCGACAGTGGCTACACCTTC.

The V gene is TRBV10-3, the J gene TRBJ2-5; 7 nucleotides align to TRBD1. This CDR3 has 13 residues. With 5 bases clipped from V and 3 bases from J, the junction kept 3 bases outside the gene matches. CDR1 and CDR2 (germline): ENHRY, SYGVKD. CDR3: CAISPGTEETQYF. CDR3 nucleotide sequence: TGTGCCATCAGTCCCGGGACAGAAGAGACCCAGTACTTC.

The J gene is TRBJ2-1, the V gene TRBV28, with D possibly TRBD2 on 5 matching bases. The CDR3 length is 16 residues. Germline V CDR1 and CDR2: MDHEN, SYDVKM. V gave up 6 bases and J gave up 6 bases, with 21 bases separating them. CDR3 sequence (DNA): TGTGCCAGCAGCACACCCGGACTCGCACCCTCCAATGAGCAGTTCTTC. Protein product: CASSTPGLAPSNEQFF.

The chain recombines TRBV11-3 with TRBJ2-7; D may be TRBD1 (5 bases). Deletions cut 3 bases from V and 7 bases from J, with 7 bases between. There are 11 residues in the CDR3. Looked up from germline, CDR1 is SGHNT and CDR2 is YENEEA. CDR3 bases: TGTGCCAGCAGCTTCAGACAGGAGCAGTACTTC. Translating it yields CASSFRQEQYF.

The chain joins TRBV5-4 to TRBJ2-1; 7 bases are shared with TRBD2. CDR3 length: 15 residues. Germline V CDR1 and CDR2: SGHNT, YYREEE (reference sequence). Trimming at V came to 3 bases and at J to 0 bases, leaving 3 bases not matched to a gene. The CDR3 region has the DNA TGTGCCAGCAGCTCCTCGGGGGGCTCCTACAATGAGCAGTTCTTC. It codes for CASSSSGGSYNEQFF.

In this sample, this clone turned up a few times. Other DNA sequences of this sample code for an identical CDR3. The J gene is TRBJ2-7, the V gene TRBV6-1; TRBD1 is a possible D gene (5 bases). The germline V gene has CDR1 MNHNS and CDR2 SASEGT. Deletions cut 3 bases from V and 2 bases from J, with 8 bases between. The CDR3 consists of 13 residues. The CDR3 sequence is CASSEGRAYEQYF. Written as DNA, the CDR3 is TGTGCCAGCAGTGAGGGCAGGGCCTACGAGCAGTACTTC.

This chain uses TRBV6-2 or TRBV6-3 with TRBJ1-5; TRBD1 matches at 9 bases. Germline CDR1 is MNHEY and CDR2 is SVGEGT. V was clipped by 6 bases and J by 6 bases; unmatched bases: 9. This CDR3 spans 15 amino acids. The CDR3 spells CASSRSGTGSQPQHF. CDR3 in DNA: TGTGCCAGCAGCCGATCCGGGACAGGGTCTCAGCCCCAGCATTTT.

The J gene is TRBJ2-1, the V gene TRBV5-4; the match to TRBD1 covers 7 bases. Per germline, CDR1 SGHNT and CDR2 YYREEE (reference sequence). J gave up 6 bases and V 4 bases, and 7 bases lay outside the gene matches. There are 14 residues in the CDR3. DNA of the CDR3: TGTGCCAGCAGCCGACAGGGACCCTTCAATGAGCAGTTCTTC. Translation: CASSRQGPFNEQFF.

CDR3 nucleotides: TGTGCCAGCAGCCAAGCAGGGGCCGAGAACTATGGCTACACCTTC. Protein product: CASSQAGAENYGYTF. The chain uses TRBV3-1 (or the pseudogene TRBV3-2) and TRBJ1-2, with TRBD1 as a possible D gene (6 bases). This CDR3 is 15 amino acids long. V shed 1 base and J shed 2 bases, with 11 bases lying between them. Germline V gives CDR1 LGHDT, CDR2 YNNKEL (reference sequence).

V gene TRBV27 combines with J gene TRBJ1-1; D is ambiguous. V was shortened by 4 bases and J by 1 base, with 7 bases between the two germline ends. The V gene's germline CDR1 is MNHEY and CDR2 SMNVEV (reference sequence). The CDR3 loop spans 13 amino acids. The CDR3 DNA reads TGTGCCAGCAGTTGGGCCGCGAACACTGAAGCTTTCTTT. It yields the protein CASSWAANTEAFF.

The chain couples TRBV4-1 to TRBJ1-6; possible D gene TRBD1, 6 bases. The length of the CDR3 is 13 residues. V was clipped by 6 bases and J by 7 bases, with 10 bases between them. Germline values: CDR1 MGHRA, CDR2 YSYEKL. The CDR3 reads CASSITGNSPLHF. CDR3 nucleotide sequence: TGCGCCAGCAGTATAACAGGGAATTCACCCCTCCACTTT.

The rearrangement links TRBV4-2 to TRBJ2-1; 8 nucleotides line up with TRBD1. The J segment lost 0 bases and the V segment lost 4 bases, leaving 5 bases of the junction unmatched. Per the germline V gene, CDR1 is LGHNA and CDR2 is YNFKEQ. The CDR3 covers 16 residues. Here the CDR3 DNA reads TGTGCCAGCAGCCTACTAGGACAGGGCTCCTACAATGAGCAGTTCTTC. This codes for CASSLLGQGSYNEQFF.

This sequence joins TRBV4-1 and TRBJ1-4; D unresolved. CDR3 length equals 15 residues. V was clipped by 1 base and J by 5 bases, with 11 bases between them. Germline V gives CDR1 MGHRA, CDR2 YSYEKL. The CDR3 nucleotides are TGCGCCAGCAGCCAAGGCCCTACTATGAATGAAAAACTGTTTTTT. Protein sequence: CASSQGPTMNEKLFF.

This chain joins TRBV6-5 and TRBJ1-2; 8 bases agree with TRBD1. The CDR3 has 14 residues. Per the germline V gene, CDR1 is MNHEY and CDR2 is SVGAGI. V lost 6 bases to trimming and J lost 3 bases; unmatched junction nucleotides: 6. The chain's CDR3 is CASRRQGNDYGYTF. The CDR3 bases are TGTGCCAGCAGGAGACAGGGGAACGACTATGGCTACACCTTC.